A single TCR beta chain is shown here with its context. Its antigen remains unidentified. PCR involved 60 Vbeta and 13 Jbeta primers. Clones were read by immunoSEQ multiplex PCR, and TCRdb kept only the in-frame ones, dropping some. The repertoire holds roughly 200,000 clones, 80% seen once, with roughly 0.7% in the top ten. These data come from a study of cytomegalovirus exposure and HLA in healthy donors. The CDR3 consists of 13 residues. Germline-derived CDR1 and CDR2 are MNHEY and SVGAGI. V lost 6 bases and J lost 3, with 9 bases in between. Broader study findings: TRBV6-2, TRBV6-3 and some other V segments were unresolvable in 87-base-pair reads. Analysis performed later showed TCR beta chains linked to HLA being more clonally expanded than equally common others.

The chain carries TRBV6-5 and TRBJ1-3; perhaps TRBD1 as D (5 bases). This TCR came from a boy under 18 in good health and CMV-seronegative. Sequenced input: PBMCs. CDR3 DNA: TGTGCCAGCAGCCGGGGGATTGGAAACACCATATATTTT. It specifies CASSRGIGNTIYF.